The rows below give T cell receptor beta chains drawn from one sample of a study of T cell clonotyping in hematopoietic cell transplantation. The method was immunoSEQ multiplex PCR; TCRdb's version includes in-frame clones alone and lacks a portion of them. The sample consists of around 40,000 clones, over 85% of them appearing once. The source was peripheral blood mononuclear cells, collected before stem cell transplant. The receptors come from a man in his forties with chronic myeloid leukemia. Some clones in this sample may be carry-over from other donors' samples. CDR3s leave out the opening cysteine and the closing phenylalanine or tryptophan. Size is stated for part of the rows, as once, few or many counts, or as a class when the clone is expanded.

>-|TRBV19|TRBJ2-7
ASSSQRDSEQY
>once|TRBV7-3|TRBJ2-3
ASSLGLGRGDTQY
>-|TRBV7-2|TRBJ1-3
ASSLGQRYSGNTIY
>-|TRBV7-9|TRBJ1-1
ASSYHRGMNTEAF
>-|TRBV6-5|TRBJ1-2
ASSYGDTRGYGYT
>once|TRBV6-4|TRBJ1-2
ASADRRYGYT
>-|TRBV5-6|TRBJ1-2
ASTLLMGEYGYT
>-|TRBV16|TRBJ1-2
ASSQLGNYGYT
>-|TRBV11-3|TRBJ2-2
ASSPQGHSGELF
>once|TRBV6-1|TRBJ1-2
ASSQTGAELSGYT
>-|TRBV30|TRBJ1-1
AWSAPLGGYTEAF
>-|TRBV5-6|TRBJ2-5
ASSLQDRGLD
>-|TRBV7-3|TRBJ1-1
ASSSRARAEAF
>-|TRBV4-1|TRBJ2-5
ASSQDGTEGETQY
>-|TRBV7-6|TRBJ1-3
ASSLSPRSSGNTIY
>-|TRBV6-5|TRBJ2-5
ASSYGGGTGQETQY
>once|TRBV28|TRBJ1-1
ASRSEGRNTEAF
>-|TRBV6-5|TRBJ1-3
ASSYSRWGSGNTIY
>few|TRBV4-2|TRBJ2-2
ASSQGSWELF
>-|TRBV30|TRBJ2-2
AWGNERGWTGELF